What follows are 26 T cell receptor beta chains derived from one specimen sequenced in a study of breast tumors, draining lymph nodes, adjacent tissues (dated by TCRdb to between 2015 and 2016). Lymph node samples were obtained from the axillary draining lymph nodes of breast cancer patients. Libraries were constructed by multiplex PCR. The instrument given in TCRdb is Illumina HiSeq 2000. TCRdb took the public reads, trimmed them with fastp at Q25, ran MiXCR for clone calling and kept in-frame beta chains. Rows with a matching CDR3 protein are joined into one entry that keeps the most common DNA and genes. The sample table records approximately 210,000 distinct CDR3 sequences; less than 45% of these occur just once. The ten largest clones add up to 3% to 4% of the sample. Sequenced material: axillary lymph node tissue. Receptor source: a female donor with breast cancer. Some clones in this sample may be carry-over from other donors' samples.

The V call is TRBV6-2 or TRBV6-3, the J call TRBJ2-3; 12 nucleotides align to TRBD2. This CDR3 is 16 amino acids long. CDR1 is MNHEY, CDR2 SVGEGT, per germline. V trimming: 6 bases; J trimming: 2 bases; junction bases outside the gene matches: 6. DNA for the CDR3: TGTGCCAGCAGACTGGGGACTAGCGGGTACACAGATACGCAGTATTTT. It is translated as CASRLGTSGYTDTQYF.

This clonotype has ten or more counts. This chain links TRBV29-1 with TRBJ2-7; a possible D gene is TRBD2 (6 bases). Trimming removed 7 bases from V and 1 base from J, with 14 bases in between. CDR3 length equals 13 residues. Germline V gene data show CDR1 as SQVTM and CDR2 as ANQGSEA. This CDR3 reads CSATYGTSYEQYF. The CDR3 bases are TGCAGCGCGACATACGGGACTTCCTACGAGCAGTACTTC.

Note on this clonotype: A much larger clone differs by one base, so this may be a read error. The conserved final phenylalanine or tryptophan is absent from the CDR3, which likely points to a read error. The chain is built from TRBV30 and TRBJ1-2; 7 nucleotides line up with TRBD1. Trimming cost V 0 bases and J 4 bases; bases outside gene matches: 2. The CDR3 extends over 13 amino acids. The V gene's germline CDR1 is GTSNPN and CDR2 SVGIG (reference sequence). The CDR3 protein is CAWSVRTGYGYTL. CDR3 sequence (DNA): TGTGCCTGGAGTGTGAGGACAGGCTATGGCTACACCCTC.

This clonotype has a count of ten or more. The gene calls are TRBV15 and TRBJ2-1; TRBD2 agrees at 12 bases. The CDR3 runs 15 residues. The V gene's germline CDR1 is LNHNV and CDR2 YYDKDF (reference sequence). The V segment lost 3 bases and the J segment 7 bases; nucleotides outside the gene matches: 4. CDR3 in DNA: TGTGCCACCAGCAGGCGGGGACTAGCGGGTAATGAGCAGTTCTTC. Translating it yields CATSRRGLAGNEQFF.

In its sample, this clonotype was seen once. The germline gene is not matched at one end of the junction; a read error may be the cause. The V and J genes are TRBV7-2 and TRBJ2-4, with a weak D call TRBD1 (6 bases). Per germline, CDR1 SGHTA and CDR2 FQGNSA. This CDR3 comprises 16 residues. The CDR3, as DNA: TGTGCCAGCAGCTTAGCGCTAGGGGGAACCAAAAACATTCACTACTTC. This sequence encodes CASSLALGGTKNIHYF.

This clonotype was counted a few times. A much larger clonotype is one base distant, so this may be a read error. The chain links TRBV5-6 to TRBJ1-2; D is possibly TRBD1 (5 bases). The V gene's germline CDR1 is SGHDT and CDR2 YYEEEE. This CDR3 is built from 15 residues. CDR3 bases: TGTGCCAGCAGCGCCCCAGGGAGAGCTAACTATGACTACACCTTC. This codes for CASSAPGRANYDYTF. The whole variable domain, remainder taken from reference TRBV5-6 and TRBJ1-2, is DAGVTQSPTHLIKTRGQQVTLRCSPKSGHDTVSWYQQALGQGPQFIFQYYEEEERQRGNFPDRFSGHQFPNYSSELNVNALLLGDSALYLCASSAPGRANYDYTFGSGTRLTVV.

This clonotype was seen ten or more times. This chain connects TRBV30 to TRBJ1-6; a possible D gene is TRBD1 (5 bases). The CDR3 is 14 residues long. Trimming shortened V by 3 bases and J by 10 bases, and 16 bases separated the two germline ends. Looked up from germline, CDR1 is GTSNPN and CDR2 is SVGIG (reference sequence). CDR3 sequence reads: CAWRPGTSRSPLHF. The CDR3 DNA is TGTGCCTGGAGACCAGGGACCTCACGGTCACCCCTCCACTTT.

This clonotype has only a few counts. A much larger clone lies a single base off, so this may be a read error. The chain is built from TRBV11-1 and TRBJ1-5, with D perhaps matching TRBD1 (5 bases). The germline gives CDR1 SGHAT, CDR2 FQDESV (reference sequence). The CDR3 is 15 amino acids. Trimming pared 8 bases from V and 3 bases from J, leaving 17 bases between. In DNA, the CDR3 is TGTGCCAGCGCCATGGGGGATGTGGCCAATCAGCCCCAGCATTTT. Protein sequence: CASAMGDVANQPQHF.

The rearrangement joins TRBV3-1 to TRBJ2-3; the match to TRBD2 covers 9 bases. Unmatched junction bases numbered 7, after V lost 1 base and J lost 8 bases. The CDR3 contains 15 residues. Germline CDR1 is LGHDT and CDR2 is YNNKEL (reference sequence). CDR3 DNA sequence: TGTGCCAGCAGCCAAGTAGCGGGGGCCCCCCTTACGCAGTATTTT. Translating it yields CASSQVAGAPLTQYF.

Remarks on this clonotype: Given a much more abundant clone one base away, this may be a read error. This CDR3 reads CAWSGGRSYEQYF. The CDR3 nucleotides are TGTGCCTGGAGTGGGGGGAGGTCCTACGAGCAGTACTTC. The rearrangement joins TRBV30 to TRBJ2-7, with D perhaps TRBD2 (6 bases). The CDR3 consists of 13 residues. V was trimmed by 1 base and J by 1 base, leaving 8 bases between them. The germline gives CDR1 GTSNPN, CDR2 SVGIG (reference sequence). Variable domain in full (rest from reference TRBV30 and TRBJ2-7): SQTIHQWPATLVQPVGSPLSLECTVEGTSNPNLYWYRQAAGRGLQLLFYSVGIGQISSEVPQNLSASRPQDRQFILSSKKLLLSDSGFYLCAWSGGRSYEQYFGPGTRLTVT.

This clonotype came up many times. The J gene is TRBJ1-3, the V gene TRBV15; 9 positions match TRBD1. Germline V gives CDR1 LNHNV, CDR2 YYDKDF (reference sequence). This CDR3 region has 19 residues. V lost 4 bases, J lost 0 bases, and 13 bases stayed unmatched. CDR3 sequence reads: CATSNPGDREGPSGNTIYF. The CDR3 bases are TGTGCCACCAGCAATCCCGGGGACAGGGAGGGCCCCTCTGGAAACACCATATATTTT.

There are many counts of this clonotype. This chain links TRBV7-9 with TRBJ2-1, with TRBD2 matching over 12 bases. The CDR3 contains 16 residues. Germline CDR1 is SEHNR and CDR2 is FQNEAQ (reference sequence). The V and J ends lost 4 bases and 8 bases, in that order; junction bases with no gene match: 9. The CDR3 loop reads CASSSEGLAGLYEQFF. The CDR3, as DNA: TGTGCCAGCAGCTCAGAAGGACTAGCGGGGTTGTATGAGCAGTTCTTC.

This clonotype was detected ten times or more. CDR3 nucleotides: TGTGCTACTGGAAGGGGGTTAGAGACCCAGTACTTC. As protein: CATGRGLETQYF. This rearrangement joins TRBV12-3 or TRBV12-4 to TRBJ2-5, with D possibly being TRBD1 (6 bases). The CDR3 runs to 12 residues.

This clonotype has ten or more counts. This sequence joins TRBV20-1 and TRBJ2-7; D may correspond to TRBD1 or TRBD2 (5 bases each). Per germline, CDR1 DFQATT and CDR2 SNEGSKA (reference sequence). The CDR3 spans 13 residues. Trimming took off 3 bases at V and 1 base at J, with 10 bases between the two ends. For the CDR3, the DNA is TGCAGTGCTAGGGGACCTGCATCCTACGAGCAGTACTTC. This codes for CSARGPASYEQYF.

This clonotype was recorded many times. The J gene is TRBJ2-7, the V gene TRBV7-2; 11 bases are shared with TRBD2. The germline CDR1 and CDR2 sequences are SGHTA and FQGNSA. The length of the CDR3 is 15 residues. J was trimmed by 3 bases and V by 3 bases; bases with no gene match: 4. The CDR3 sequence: CASSFSGRGIYEQYF. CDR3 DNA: TGTGCCAGCAGCTTTAGCGGGAGGGGCATCTACGAGCAGTACTTC. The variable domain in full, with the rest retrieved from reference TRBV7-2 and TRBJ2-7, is GAGVSQSPSNKVTEKGKDVELRCDPISGHTALYWYRQSLGQGLEFLIYFQGNSAPDKSGLPSDRFSAERTGGSVSTLTIQRTQQEDSAVYLCASSFSGRGIYEQYFGPGTRLTVT.

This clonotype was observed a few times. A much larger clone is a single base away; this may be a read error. CDR3 nucleotide sequence: TGCAGTGCTCGGGGACAAAGCTACGAGCCGTACTTC. It specifies CSARGQSYEPYF. This sequence joins TRBV20-1 and TRBJ2-7, with D perhaps matching TRBD1 (6 bases). In germline, CDR1 is DFQATT, CDR2 SNEGSKA (reference sequence). CDR3 size: 12 residues.

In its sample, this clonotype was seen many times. CDR3 sequence: CSARDQGHEQFF. CDR3 DNA sequence: TGCAGTGCTAGAGACCAGGGCCATGAGCAGTTCTTC. The chain combines TRBV20-1 with TRBJ2-1; tentative D call: TRBD1 (5 bases). The CDR3 covers 12 residues. Trimming took 0 bases from V and 8 from J, leaving 8 bases between them. CDR1 DFQATT and CDR2 SNEGSKA come from the germline V gene (reference sequence).

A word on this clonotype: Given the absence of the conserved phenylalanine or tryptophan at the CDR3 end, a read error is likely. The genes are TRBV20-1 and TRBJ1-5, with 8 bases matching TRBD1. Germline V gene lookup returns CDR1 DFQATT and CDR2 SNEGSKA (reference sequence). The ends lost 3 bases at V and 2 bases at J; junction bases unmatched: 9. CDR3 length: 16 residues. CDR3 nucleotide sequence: TGCAGTGCTAGCCGCAGGGGGCTTAGTGGCAATCAGCCCCAGCATGGT. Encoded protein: CSASRRGLSGNQPQHG.

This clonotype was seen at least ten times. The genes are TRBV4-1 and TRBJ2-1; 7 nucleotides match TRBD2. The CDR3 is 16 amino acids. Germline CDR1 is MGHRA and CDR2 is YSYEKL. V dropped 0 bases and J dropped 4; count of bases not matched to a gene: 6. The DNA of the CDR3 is TGCGCCAGCAGCCAAGATACAGCGGGAAGTTACAATGAGCAGTTCTTC. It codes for CASSQDTAGSYNEQFF.

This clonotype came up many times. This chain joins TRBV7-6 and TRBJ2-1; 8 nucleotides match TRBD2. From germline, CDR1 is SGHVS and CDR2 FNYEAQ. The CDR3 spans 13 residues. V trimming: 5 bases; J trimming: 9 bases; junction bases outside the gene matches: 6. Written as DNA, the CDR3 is TGTGCCAGCAGCGGGCAGCGGGAGAGTGAGCAGTTCTTC. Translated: CASSGQRESEQFF.

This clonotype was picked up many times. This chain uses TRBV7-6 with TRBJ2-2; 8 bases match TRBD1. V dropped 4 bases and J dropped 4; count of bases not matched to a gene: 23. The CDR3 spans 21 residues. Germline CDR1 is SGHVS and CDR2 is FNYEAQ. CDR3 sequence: CASSSFRDRFGGFGVTGELFF. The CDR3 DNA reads TGTGCCAGCAGCTCATTTCGGGACAGGTTCGGCGGCTTTGGCGTCACCGGGGAGCTGTTTTTT.

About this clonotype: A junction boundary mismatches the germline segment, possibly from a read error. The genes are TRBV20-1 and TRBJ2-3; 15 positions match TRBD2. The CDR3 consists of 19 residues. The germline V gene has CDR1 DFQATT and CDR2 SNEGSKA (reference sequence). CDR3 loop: CGAENPGLAGGGTTYEQYF. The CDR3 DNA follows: TGCGGTGCGGAAAACCCGGGACTAGCGGGAGGAGGAACAACCTACGAGCAGTATTTT.

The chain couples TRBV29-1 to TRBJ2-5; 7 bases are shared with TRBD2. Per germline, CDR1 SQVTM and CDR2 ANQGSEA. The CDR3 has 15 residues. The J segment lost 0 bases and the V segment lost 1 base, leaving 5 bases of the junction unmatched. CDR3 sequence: CSVEGGGKYQETQYF. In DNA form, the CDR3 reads TGCAGCGTTGAAGGCGGGGGAAAGTACCAAGAGACCCAGTACTTC.

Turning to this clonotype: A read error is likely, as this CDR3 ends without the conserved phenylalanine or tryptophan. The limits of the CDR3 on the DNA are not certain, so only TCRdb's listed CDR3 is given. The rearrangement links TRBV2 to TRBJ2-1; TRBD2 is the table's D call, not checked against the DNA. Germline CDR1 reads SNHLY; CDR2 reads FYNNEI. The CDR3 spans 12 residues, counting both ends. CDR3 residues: CASSDGAPGLAG.

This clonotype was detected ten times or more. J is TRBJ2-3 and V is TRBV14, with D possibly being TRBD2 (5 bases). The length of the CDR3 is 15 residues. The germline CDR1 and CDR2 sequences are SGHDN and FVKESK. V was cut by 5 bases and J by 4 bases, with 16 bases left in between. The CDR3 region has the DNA TGTGCCAGCAGCACGTACACCGGAGGTCCAGATACGCAGTATTTT. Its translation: CASSTYTGGPDTQYF.

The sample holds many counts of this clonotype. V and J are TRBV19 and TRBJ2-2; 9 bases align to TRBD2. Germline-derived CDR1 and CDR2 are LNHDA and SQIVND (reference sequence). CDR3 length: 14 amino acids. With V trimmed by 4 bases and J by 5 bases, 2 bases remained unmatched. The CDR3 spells CASSRAGGTGELFF. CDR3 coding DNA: TGTGCCAGTAGTAGGGCGGGAGGGACCGGGGAGCTGTTTTTT.